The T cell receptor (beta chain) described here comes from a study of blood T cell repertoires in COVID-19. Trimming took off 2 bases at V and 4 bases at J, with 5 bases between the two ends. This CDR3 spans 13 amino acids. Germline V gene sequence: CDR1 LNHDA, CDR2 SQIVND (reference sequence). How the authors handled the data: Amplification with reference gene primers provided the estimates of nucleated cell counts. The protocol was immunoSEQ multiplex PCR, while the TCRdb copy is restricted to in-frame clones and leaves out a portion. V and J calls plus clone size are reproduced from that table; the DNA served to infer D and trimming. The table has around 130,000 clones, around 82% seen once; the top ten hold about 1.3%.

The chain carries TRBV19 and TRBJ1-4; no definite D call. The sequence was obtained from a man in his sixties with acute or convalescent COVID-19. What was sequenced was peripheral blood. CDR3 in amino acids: CASSITVNEKLFF. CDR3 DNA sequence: TGTGCCAGTAGTATAACGGTTAATGAAAAACTGTTTTTT.